Shown below are 28 T cell receptor beta chains from a single sample sequenced in a study of blood T cell repertoires in COVID-19. Clones were read by immunoSEQ multiplex PCR, and TCRdb kept only the in-frame ones, dropping some. In the table there are around 220,000 clones, 65% to 85% of which are singletons. The specimen sequenced was PBMCs or T cells enriched from blood (not recorded which). The receptors stem from a middle-aged woman with acute COVID-19.

The chain links TRBV28 to TRBJ1-1, with D unresolved. The ends were cut back, 5 bases at V and 0 bases at J, with 7 bases in the middle. CDR1 is MDHEN and CDR2 is SYDVKM in the germline V gene. The CDR3 sequence is 13 residues long. Here the CDR3 DNA reads TGTGCCAGCAGTCCCCCCGTGAACACTGAAGCTTTCTTT. This gives the protein CASSPPVNTEAFF.

The chain joins TRBV13 to TRBJ1-3; the D gene is possibly TRBD1 (5 bases). This CDR3 has 15 amino acids. The germline V and J ends were trimmed by 0 bases and 2 bases, with 8 bases remaining between them. From germline, CDR1 is PRHDT and CDR2 FYEKMQ (reference sequence). This chain's CDR3 is CASSLGRGAGNTIYF. DNA for the CDR3: TGTGCCAGCAGCTTAGGCCGGGGGGCTGGAAACACCATATATTTT.

This clone was seen a single time. The J gene is TRBJ2-2, the V gene TRBV29-1, with a tentative D call TRBD2 (6 bases). The germline V and J ends were trimmed by 5 bases and 1 base, with 11 bases remaining between them. Germline V gives CDR1 SQVTM, CDR2 ANQGSEA. The CDR3 loop spans 14 amino acids. CDR3 DNA: TGCAGCGTTTACGGGGGAAAGAACACCGGGGAGCTGTTTTTT. The encoded protein is CSVYGGKNTGELFF.

This clone came up once. V and J are TRBV18 and TRBJ1-3; D is possibly TRBD1 (6 bases). V shed 2 bases and J shed 0 bases, with 17 bases lying between them. CDR1 and CDR2 from the germline V gene are KGHSH and LQKENI. The CDR3 is 18 residues long. The CDR3 here is CASSPSSGTPISGNTIYF. For the CDR3, the DNA is TGTGCCAGCTCACCAAGCTCCGGGACACCAATCTCTGGAAACACCATATATTTT. Looking up the rest from reference TRBV18 and TRBJ1-3 gives the full variable domain: NAGVMQNPRHLVRRRGQEARLRCSPMKGHSHVYWYRQLPEEGLKFMVYLQKENIIDESGMPKERFSAEFPKEGPSILRIQQVVRGDSAAYFCASSPSSGTPISGNTIYFGEGSWLTVV.

The chain has TRBV7-8 and TRBJ1-1; TRBD1 aligns across 7 bases. Trimming at V came to 2 bases and at J to 1 base, leaving 4 bases not matched to a gene. Per the germline V gene, CDR1 is SGHVS and CDR2 is FQNEAQ. The CDR3 is made up of 15 amino acids. Written as DNA, the CDR3 is TGTGCCAGCAGCTTACCAGGGGGGCCGAACACTGAAGCTTTCTTT. Encoded protein: CASSLPGGPNTEAFF.

The V gene is TRBV30, the J gene TRBJ1-1; D gene uncertain. V lost 7 bases to trimming and J lost 7 bases, with 13 bases between them. Per the germline V gene, CDR1 is GTSNPN and CDR2 is SVGIG (reference sequence). This CDR3 is built from 11 residues. Here the CDR3 DNA reads TGTGCCTCCCTCAGGCAGTATGAAGCTTTCTTT. Protein sequence: CASLRQYEAFF.

The V call is TRBV10-3, the J call TRBJ2-1; 9 bases match TRBD2. With 3 bases clipped from V and 3 bases from J, the junction kept 3 bases outside the gene matches. This CDR3 is 15 amino acids long. Germline CDR1 is ENHRY and CDR2 is SYGVKD. The CDR3 sequence is CAISDLAGVYNEQFF. In DNA form, the CDR3 reads TGTGCCATCAGTGATTTAGCGGGGGTCTACAATGAGCAGTTCTTC.

CDR3 loop: CATSDPRRSGNGYTF. The CDR3 region has the DNA TGTGCCACCAGTGATCCGCGCCGGTCGGGGAATGGCTACACCTTC. The chain recombines TRBV24-1 with TRBJ1-2; D is uncertain. Germline V CDR1 and CDR2: KGHDR, SFDVKD. V dropped 3 bases and J dropped 6 bases, with 16 bases sitting between them. CDR3 length: 15 amino acids.

This clone showed up just once. The chain employs TRBV27 and TRBJ1-2; D not resolved. Germline values: CDR1 MNHEY, CDR2 SMNVEV (reference sequence). Trimming removed 4 bases at V and 6 bases at J, with 15 bases between. The CDR3 is 14 amino acids. The CDR3 spells CASSSPGSGNGYTF. In DNA, the CDR3 is TGTGCCAGCAGTTCCCCCGGGTCGGGGAATGGCTACACCTTC.

This clone was seen repeatedly, ten times or more. This chain connects TRBV27 to TRBJ2-7; no clear D gene. V was shortened by 1 base and J by 4 bases, with 8 bases between the two germline ends. CDR1 and CDR2 (germline): MNHEY, SMNVEV (reference sequence). The CDR3 runs to 13 residues. CDR3 nucleotides: TGTGCCAGCAGTTTATTCGCCCAGTACGAGCAGTACTTC. Amino acids: CASSLFAQYEQYF.

The J gene is TRBJ1-1, the V gene TRBV12-3 or TRBV12-4; the match to TRBD1 covers 8 bases. V gave up 4 bases and J gave up 8 bases; unmatched junction bases: 3. This CDR3 comprises 12 residues. The CDR3 DNA reads as TGTGCCAGCAGTTACGGACAGGGCGAAGCTTTCTTT. Translating gives CASSYGQGEAFF.

V and J are TRBV7-2 and TRBJ1-5, with D perhaps TRBD1 (5 bases). Trimming stripped 6 bases from V and 4 bases from J, with 10 bases between. The CDR3 covers 13 residues. CDR1 and CDR2 (germline): SGHTA, FQGNSA. The CDR3, as DNA: TGTGCCAGCAGACGACAGCCTAATCAGCCCCAGCATTTT. It yields the protein CASRRQPNQPQHF.

The J gene is TRBJ1-1, the V gene TRBV5-1; weak D call: TRBD1 (6 bases). CDR3 length: 14 amino acids. V was cut by 3 bases and J by 4 bases, with 13 bases left in between. Looked up from germline, CDR1 is SGHRS and CDR2 is YFSETQ. CDR3 amino acids: CASSSQTGITEAFF. In nucleotides, the CDR3 is TGCGCCAGCAGCTCTCAAACAGGGATCACTGAAGCTTTCTTT.

The chain is built from TRBV20-1 and TRBJ2-3, with 9 bases matching TRBD2. Losses at the gene ends were 3 bases for V and 5 bases for J; bases not matched to a gene: 18. The CDR3 has 18 residues. Germline-derived CDR1 and CDR2 are DFQATT and SNEGSKA (reference sequence). The CDR3 loop is CSASSPSSREGRGDTQYF. In nucleotides, the CDR3 is TGCAGTGCTAGTTCTCCCTCCTCGCGGGAGGGCCGGGGAGATACGCAGTATTTT.

This chain links TRBV28 with TRBJ1-5; D is possibly TRBD1 (6 bases). CDR1 is MDHEN, CDR2 SYDVKM, per germline. Trimming stripped 4 bases from V and 11 bases from J, with 18 bases between. CDR3 length: 14 residues. CDR3 sequence (DNA): TGTGCCAGCAGTTATGGGGGGGGCCCCCTCGCCCAGCATTTT. This encodes CASSYGGGPLAQHF.

This clone was detected a few times. V gene TRBV5-5 combines with J gene TRBJ1-3, with TRBD1 matching 9 bases. V shed 5 bases and J 4 bases; nucleotides not matched to a gene: 7. The V gene's germline CDR1 is SGHKS and CDR2 YYEKEE (reference sequence). The CDR3 sequence is 15 residues long. The CDR3 sequence is CASSWGQGGGNTIYF. CDR3 DNA: TGTGCCAGCAGTTGGGGACAGGGAGGGGGAAACACCATATATTTT.

This clone was counted between two and nine times. The rearrangement joins TRBV7-9 to TRBJ1-5, with 9 bases lining up with TRBD1. Trimming cost V 1 base and J 9 bases; bases outside gene matches: 7. Germline values: CDR1 SEHNR, CDR2 FQNEAQ (reference sequence). The CDR3 contains 15 residues. DNA of the CDR3: TGTGCCAGCAGCTTAGGGGGACAGGGAACGCGGCCCCAGCATTTT. Its protein product is CASSLGGQGTRPQHF.

The chain recombines TRBV5-1 with TRBJ1-1; D perhaps matches TRBD1 (6 bases). CDR1 is SGHRS and CDR2 is YFSETQ in the germline V gene. The V end was cut by 3 bases, the J end by 1 base, with 10 bases between. This CDR3 is built from 14 residues. The CDR3 coding sequence is TGCGCCAGCAGCTCCCACAGGGAGAACACTGAAGCTTTCTTT. This translates into CASSSHRENTEAFF.

This clone was observed once. The CDR3 sequence is CASSLARGGANEQFF. For the CDR3, the DNA is TGCGCCAGCAGCTTGGCCCGAGGGGGAGCCAATGAGCAGTTCTTC. V and J are TRBV5-1 and TRBJ2-1, with a possible D match to TRBD1 (6 bases). Trimming left V 0 bases short and J 6 bases short, with 13 bases between. The germline CDR1 and CDR2 sequences are SGHRS and YFSETQ. CDR3 size: 15 residues. Complete variable domain (other parts from reference TRBV5-1 and TRBJ2-1): KAGVTQTPRYLIKTRGQQVTLSCSPISGHRSVSWYQQTPGQGLQFLFEYFSETQRNKGNFPGRFSGRQFSNSRSEMNVSTLELGDSALYLCASSLARGGANEQFFGPGTRLTVL.

This clone was seen more than once but under ten times. The chain combines TRBV24-1 with TRBJ1-2, with D possibly TRBD1 on 5 matching bases. The CDR3 covers 12 residues. The V gene's germline CDR1 is KGHDR and CDR2 SFDVKD. Trimming shortened V by 6 bases and J by 4 bases, and 8 bases separated the two germline ends. CDR3 sequence: CATSSGPYGYTF. The CDR3, as DNA: TGTGCCACCAGTTCAGGGCCCTATGGCTACACCTTC.

This chain connects TRBV19 to TRBJ1-5, with a tentative D call TRBD1 (6 bases). With 7 bases removed from V and 2 bases from J, the gap between germline ends came to 15 bases. In germline, CDR1 is LNHDA, CDR2 SQIVND (reference sequence). This CDR3 is built from 15 residues. Here the CDR3 DNA reads TGTGCCAGTAACGCTCAGGGGTTTGGCAATCAGCCCCAGCATTTT. This sequence encodes CASNAQGFGNQPQHF.

The rearrangement joins TRBV5-1 to TRBJ2-1, with D perhaps matching TRBD2 (5 bases). Per the germline V gene, CDR1 is SGHRS and CDR2 is YFSETQ. The CDR3 runs 15 residues. Trimming took off 0 bases at V and 5 bases at J, with 12 bases between the two ends. Written as DNA, the CDR3 is TGCGCCAGCAGCTTGGACAGTCCGGGGAACAATGAGCAGTTCTTC. It encodes CASSLDSPGNNEQFF.

V gene TRBV3-1 (or the pseudogene TRBV3-2) combines with J gene TRBJ1-4; 9 bases are a match to TRBD1. V gave up 1 base and J gave up 7 bases; unmatched junction bases: 1. The CDR3 length is 14 residues. Germline V gene lookup returns CDR1 LGHDT and CDR2 YNNKEL (reference sequence). The CDR3 DNA reads TGTGCCAGCAGCCAAGGGACAGGGGTTGAAAAACTGTTTTTT. Protein: CASSQGTGVEKLFF.

V and J are TRBV6-5 and TRBJ1-5, with TRBD1 as a possible D gene (6 bases). The CDR3 runs to 15 residues. Trimming left V 2 bases short and J 4 bases short, with 12 bases between. Per the germline V gene, CDR1 is MNHEY and CDR2 is SVGAGI. The CDR3 DNA follows: TGTGCCAGCAGTTACGGGGGAACAGGGAATCAGCCCCAGCATTTT. Its protein product is CASSYGGTGNQPQHF.

The V and J genes are TRBV19 and TRBJ2-1, with D possibly matching TRBD2 (5 bases). The CDR3 runs to 15 residues. V lost 1 base and J 8 bases, leaving 15 bases between the germline ends. In germline, CDR1 is LNHDA, CDR2 SQIVND (reference sequence). The CDR3 spells CASSIGSLSSDEQFF. In DNA form, the CDR3 reads TGTGCCAGTAGTATAGGATCCCTAAGTAGCGATGAGCAGTTCTTC.

The chain is built from TRBV11-2 and TRBJ2-7, with D maybe TRBD2 (6 bases). The CDR3 is 14 residues long. The germline V and J ends were trimmed by 3 bases and 5 bases, with 14 bases remaining between them. CDR1 SGHAT and CDR2 FQNNGV come from the germline V gene. Written as DNA, the CDR3 is TGTGCCAGCAGCTTTGGAGGGGCGCAGCACGAGCAGTACTTC. Protein: CASSFGGAQHEQYF.

CDR3 nucleotide sequence: TGTGCCAGCAGCGACAATTTCATGAACACTGAAGCTTTCTTT. It translates to CASSDNFMNTEAFF. The chain is built from TRBV6-2 or TRBV6-3 and TRBJ1-1; D is uncertain. Trimming left V 6 bases short and J 0 bases short, with 11 bases between. This CDR3 is built from 14 residues. Germline CDR1 and CDR2: MNHEY and SVGEGT.

This rearrangement joins TRBV11-2 to TRBJ2-7; D perhaps matches TRBD1 (5 bases). Per germline, CDR1 SGHAT and CDR2 FQNNGV. The V end was cut by 3 bases, the J end by 1 base, with 10 bases between. The CDR3 loop spans 14 amino acids. The DNA for the CDR3 is TGTGCCAGCAGCTTCGCAGGGAAGTCCTACGAGCAGTACTTC. Its protein product is CASSFAGKSYEQYF.